The text below deals with one T cell receptor beta chain. These data belong to a study of low-dose radiotherapy and immunotherapy resistance in tumors. Study as a whole: Every 2 weeks, cohort 1 got 0.5 Gy, reaching 6.5 Gy to the planning target volume. Intravenous ipilimumab 1 mg/kg every six weeks was given with nivolumab 240 mg every two weeks. Daily intake of oral aspirin 300 mg by patients lasted four cycles and began on cycle 1 day 1.

V was shortened by 0 bases and J by 7 bases, with 11 bases between the two germline ends. This CDR3 has 14 amino acids. Germline assignment: CDR1 SGHRS and CDR2 YFSETQ. First-strand cDNA used TRAV- and TRBV-specific primers, covering alpha and beta chains. Amplification of TCRs used a constant-region primer and V-primer adapter for about 21 PCR cycles. TCRdb re-derived calls from the reads in MiXCR, one entry per CDR3 protein. The sample lists about 89,000 distinct CDR3 sequences; under 10% were seen once. Time point reported: before trial treatment. The chain couples TRBV5-1 to TRBJ2-1; D might be TRBD2 (5 bases). This sequence originates from a male donor with prostate cancer. The sequencing used PBMCs, collected before treatment. The CDR3 region has the DNA TGCGCCAGCAGCTTGGGGGCGGGTTGGAATGAGCAGTTCTTC. This sequence encodes CASSLGAGWNEQFF. The whole variable domain, remainder taken from reference TRBV5-1 and TRBJ2-1, is KAGVTQTPRYLIKTRGQQVTLSCSPISGHRSVSWYQQTPGQGLQFLFEYFSETQRNKGNFPGRFSGRQFSNSRSEMNVSTLELGDSALYLCASSLGAGWNEQFFGPGTRLTVL.